Each of the 30 T cell receptor beta chains below was sequenced from the same sample in a study of cytomegalovirus exposure and HLA in healthy donors. PCR employed 60 Vbeta and 13 Jbeta primers. Here immunoSEQ multiplex PCR was the method, and the copy in TCRdb shows in-frame clones only, minus some. The table lists tens of thousands of clones, around 68% of them singletons. Source material: PBMCs. These receptors came from a woman under 40 in good health and CMV-seronegative.

The CDR3 region is CASSLSGEETQYF. CDR3 nucleotides: TGTGCCAGCAGTTTATCAGGGGAGGAGACCCAGTACTTC. The gene calls are TRBV28 and TRBJ2-5; maybe TRBD1 (6 bases). Looked up from germline, CDR1 is MDHEN and CDR2 is SYDVKM. The V end lost 1 base, the J end lost 5 bases, and 8 bases lay between the germline ends. This CDR3 is built from 13 residues.

The gene calls are TRBV28 and TRBJ1-4; no reliable D call. Germline V gene data show CDR1 as MDHEN and CDR2 as SYDVKM. Trimming removed 2 bases at V and 4 bases at J, with 11 bases between. The CDR3 has 15 residues. CDR3 region: CASSLVFQINEKLFF. CDR3 in DNA: TGTGCCAGCAGTTTAGTGTTCCAAATTAATGAAAAACTGTTTTTT.

This clone was seen a single time. V usage is TRBV19 and J usage is TRBJ1-4; 8 bases are shared with TRBD1. J lost 4 bases, V lost 4 bases, and 5 bases had no gene match. Germline CDR1 LNHDA, CDR2 SQIVND (reference sequence). The CDR3 has 15 residues. This chain's CDR3 is CASSTGGGGNEKLFF. Written as DNA, the CDR3 is TGTGCCAGTAGTACAGGGGGCGGCGGTAATGAAAAACTGTTTTTT. Full variable domain (missing parts from reference TRBV19 and TRBJ1-4): DGGITQSPKYLFRKEGQNVTLSCEQNLNHDAMYWYRQDPGQGLRLIYYSQIVNDFQKGDIAEGYSVSREKKESFPLTVTSAQKNPTAFYLCASSTGGGGNEKLFFGSGTQLSVL.

V gene TRBV30 combines with J gene TRBJ2-7; D possibly corresponds to TRBD1 (5 bases). Germline values: CDR1 GTSNPN, CDR2 SVGIG (reference sequence). CDR3 length equals 13 residues. Between the trimmed V and J ends, which lost 3 bases and 7 bases, there was a span of 16 bases. The CDR3 DNA follows: TGTGCCTGGAGCCAGCGCAGGGATCGAGAGCAGTACTTC. Its protein is CAWSQRRDREQYF.

V gene TRBV7-9 combines with J gene TRBJ1-2; 9 bases align to TRBD1. Germline V CDR1 and CDR2: SEHNR, FQNEAQ (reference sequence). There are 14 residues in the CDR3. J gave up 5 bases and V 5 bases, and 6 bases lay outside the gene matches. The CDR3 DNA is TGTGCCAGCAGCCGGACAGGGGAGGGATATGGCTACACCTTC. Amino acids: CASSRTGEGYGYTF.

The chain is built from TRBV5-4 and TRBJ2-1; D gene ambiguous. Germline V gene data show CDR1 as SGHNT and CDR2 as YYREEE (reference sequence). Trimming cost V 0 bases and J 0 bases, with 10 bases left between them. The CDR3 is made up of 16 amino acids. The CDR3 sequence: CASSLEGTVSYNEQFF. DNA for the CDR3: TGTGCCAGCAGCTTGGAAGGTACAGTCTCCTACAATGAGCAGTTCTTC.

The genes are TRBV6-1 and TRBJ1-1; 7 nucleotides line up with TRBD1. CDR1 MNHNS and CDR2 SASEGT come from the germline V gene. V lost 4 bases to trimming and J lost 3 bases; unmatched junction nucleotides: 11. The CDR3 runs 16 residues. CDR3 bases: TGTGCCAGCAGTGTGACAGGGTTCGAGGCGTACACTGAAGCTTTCTTT. It translates to CASSVTGFEAYTEAFF.

The rearrangement links TRBV14 to TRBJ2-7; weak D call: TRBD2 (7 bases). The CDR3 runs to 16 residues. V lost 3 bases to trimming and J lost 1 base, with 16 bases between them. Germline CDR1 and CDR2: SGHDN and FVKESK. CDR3 nucleotides: TGTGCCAGCAGCCAGCTAGGGGGGGGCTATTCCTACGAGCAGTACTTC. Its protein product is CASSQLGGGYSYEQYF.

J is TRBJ2-6 and V is TRBV4-1, with 7 bases lining up with TRBD1. From germline, CDR1 is MGHRA and CDR2 YSYEKL. The CDR3 has 21 residues. The V segment lost 4 bases and the J segment 0 bases; nucleotides outside the gene matches: 18. The CDR3 coding sequence is TGCGCCAGCAGCCCAAGACTCTCATTGAACAGGGGTTCCTCTGGGGCCAACGTCCTGACTTTC. This gives the protein CASSPRLSLNRGSSGANVLTF.

The rearrangement links TRBV5-1 to TRBJ2-5; no reliable D call. CDR1 SGHRS and CDR2 YFSETQ come from the germline V gene. Trimming took off 0 bases at V and 3 bases at J, with 9 bases between the two ends. The CDR3 is made up of 14 amino acids. CDR3: CASSLAGGEETQYF. The CDR3 coding sequence is TGCGCCAGCAGCTTGGCTGGCGGTGAAGAGACCCAGTACTTC.

The rearrangement links TRBV30 to TRBJ2-3; D possibly corresponds to TRBD2 (6 bases). Germline-derived CDR1 and CDR2 are GTSNPN and SVGIG (reference sequence). CDR3 length equals 14 residues. The V end lost 3 bases, the J end lost 0 bases, and 10 bases lay between the germline ends. For the CDR3, the DNA is TGTGCCTGGAGGACTAGAGTTAGCACAGATACGCAGTATTTT. Residues: CAWRTRVSTDTQYF.

The count of this clone is one. The chain recombines TRBV4-2 with TRBJ1-2; TRBD1 matches at 7 bases. The ends lost 1 base at V and 7 bases at J; junction bases unmatched: 9. Germline V CDR1 and CDR2: LGHNA, YNFKEQ. The CDR3 extends over 15 amino acids. The CDR3: CASSQGDRATGGYTF. Written as DNA, the CDR3 is TGTGCCAGCAGCCAAGGTGACAGGGCCACGGGTGGCTACACCTTC.

This clone occurred a few times. This CDR3 is CASSPPGVGNEQYF. CDR3 coding DNA: TGCGCCAGCAGCCCCCCCGGGGTGGGTAACGAGCAGTACTTC. J is TRBJ2-7 and V is TRBV10-2, with D possibly TRBD2 on 5 matching bases. V dropped 6 bases and J dropped 5 bases, with 17 bases sitting between them. CDR3 length: 14 amino acids. Germline V lookup: CDR1 WSHSY, CDR2 SAAADI.

The chain combines TRBV5-8 with TRBJ1-4, with 7 bases aligning to TRBD1. The CDR3 consists of 14 residues. Germline loops: CDR1 SGHTS, CDR2 YDEGEE. V lost 3 bases to trimming and J lost 5 bases; unmatched junction nucleotides: 4. This CDR3 is CASSSRTGNEKLFF. The CDR3 nucleotides read TGTGCCAGCAGCTCCCGGACAGGCAATGAAAAACTGTTTTTT.

The chain carries TRBV27 and TRBJ1-4; TRBD1 aligns across 8 bases. The junction had 21 bases not matched to a gene; V was cut back by 5 bases and J by 13 bases. Germline CDR1 is MNHEY and CDR2 is SMNVEV (reference sequence). The CDR3 is 17 amino acids. The CDR3 region has the DNA TGTGCCAGCAGTCCACAAAATTACAGGGGGGAGAAATTTCGACTGTTTTTT. Translated: CASSPQNYRGEKFRLFF.

The chain joins TRBV6-1 to TRBJ2-2; TRBD1 is a possible D gene (5 bases). Germline V gene sequence: CDR1 MNHNS, CDR2 SASEGT. V lost 4 bases, J lost 1 base, and 10 bases lay in between. This CDR3 is 15 amino acids long. CDR3 protein: CASSGSRVNTGELFF. Here the CDR3 DNA reads TGTGCCAGCAGTGGGTCCAGGGTGAACACCGGGGAGCTGTTTTTT.

The V and J genes are TRBV5-5 and TRBJ1-5, with D possibly TRBD1 on 6 matching bases. Germline CDR1 reads SGHKS; CDR2 reads YYEKEE (reference sequence). V lost 0 bases and J 1 base, leaving 11 bases between the germline ends. This CDR3 region has 16 residues. The CDR3 region has the DNA TGTGCCAGCAGCTTGGGGACAGCCCTGAGCAATCAGCCCCAGCATTTT. Protein: CASSLGTALSNQPQHF. The variable domain in full, with the rest retrieved from reference TRBV5-5 and TRBJ1-5, is DAGVTQSPTHLIKTRGQQVTLRCSPISGHKSVSWYQQVLGQGPQFIFQYYEKEERGRGNFPDRFSARQFPNYSSELNVNALLLGDSALYLCASSLGTALSNQPQHFGDGTRLSIL.

This chain links TRBV9 with TRBJ2-2; D gene unclear. CDR3 length equals 13 residues. Germline-derived CDR1 and CDR2 are SGDLS and YYNGEE. V gave up 3 bases and J gave up 5 bases, with 8 bases separating them. CDR3 in amino acids: CASSGRNTGELFF. CDR3 coding DNA: TGTGCCAGCAGCGGGAGAAATACCGGGGAGCTGTTTTTT. Based on the CDR3 plus reference TRBV9 and TRBJ2-2, the full variable domain is DSGVTQTPKHLITATGQRVTLRCSPRSGDLSVYWYQQSLDQGLQFLIQYYNGEERAKGNILERFSAQQFPDLHSELNLSSLELGDSALYFCASSGRNTGELFFGEGSRLTVL.

The chain uses TRBV27 and TRBJ1-2, with D tentatively TRBD1 (5 bases). CDR1 and CDR2 (germline): MNHEY, SMNVEV (reference sequence). V lost 3 bases and J 4 bases, leaving 9 bases between the germline ends. This CDR3 region has 13 residues. In DNA, the CDR3 is TGTGCCAGCAGTTTCGACAGACGCTATGGCTACACCTTC. This encodes CASSFDRRYGYTF.

The genes are TRBV30 and TRBJ2-1; 14 bases match TRBD2. Germline lookup yields CDR1 GTSNPN and CDR2 SVGIG (reference sequence). Trimming at V came to 5 bases and at J to 9 bases, leaving 6 bases not matched to a gene. The CDR3 length is 14 residues. This CDR3 reads CAWLGLAGAGEQFF. In DNA, the CDR3 is TGTGCCTGGTTGGGACTAGCGGGGGCCGGTGAGCAGTTCTTC.

The table lists this clone with a few counts. The chain combines TRBV27 with TRBJ2-7; TRBD1 agrees at 7 bases. The junction had 13 bases not matched to a gene; V was cut back by 1 base and J by 4 bases. CDR1 and CDR2 from the germline V gene are MNHEY and SMNVEV (reference sequence). This CDR3 contains 17 residues. The CDR3 region has the DNA TGTGCCAGCAGTTTATTAGGGGGCTGGCTCGAATCGTACGAGCAGTACTTC. Residues: CASSLLGGWLESYEQYF.

A few counts support this clone. V and J are TRBV29-1 and TRBJ1-1, with TRBD1 as a possible D gene (5 bases). CDR1 and CDR2 from the germline V gene are SQVTM and ANQGSEA. Trimming left V 3 bases short and J 7 bases short, with 12 bases between. This CDR3 is 12 amino acids long. The chain's CDR3 is CSVDRGTFEAFF. The CDR3 bases are TGCAGCGTTGATAGGGGTACATTTGAAGCTTTCTTT.

This clone showed up just once. V gene TRBV20-1 combines with J gene TRBJ1-1; D call uncertain. Germline V gene sequence: CDR1 DFQATT, CDR2 SNEGSKA (reference sequence). V lost 4 bases and J 5 bases, leaving 8 bases between the germline ends. The CDR3 has 11 amino acids. CDR3 bases: TGCAGTGCTATGTGGAGGACTGAAGCTTTCTTT. As protein: CSAMWRTEAFF.

The chain uses TRBV4-1 and TRBJ2-4; D possibly corresponds to TRBD1 (5 bases). CDR1 is MGHRA and CDR2 is YSYEKL in the germline V gene. The ends were cut back, 3 bases at V and 2 bases at J, with 17 bases in the middle. The CDR3 length is 17 residues. The CDR3 spells CASSQPTHRSTKNIQYF. DNA for the CDR3: TGCGCCAGCAGCCAGCCGACTCACAGGTCTACCAAAAACATTCAGTACTTC.

This chain connects TRBV30 to TRBJ2-3, with a possible D match to TRBD2 (7 bases). Looked up from germline, CDR1 is GTSNPN and CDR2 is SVGIG (reference sequence). The CDR3 extends over 16 amino acids. The V and J ends lost 6 bases and 2 bases respectively, with 21 bases between them. CDR3 nucleotides: TGTGCCTGTAAGCGCCTTACGGCGGGGGCCACAGATACGCAGTATTTT. It encodes CACKRLTAGATDTQYF. Combining the CDR3 with reference TRBV30 and TRBJ2-3 gives the whole variable domain SQTIHQWPATLVQPVGSPLSLECTVEGTSNPNLYWYRQAAGRGLQLLFYSVGIGQISSEVPQNLSASRPQDRQFILSSKKLLLSDSGFYLCACKRLTAGATDTQYFGPGTRLTVL.

The chain carries TRBV19 and TRBJ1-6, with 7 bases lining up with TRBD1. V lost 4 bases, J lost 5 bases, and 2 bases stayed unmatched. Germline lookup yields CDR1 LNHDA and CDR2 SQIVND (reference sequence). The CDR3 has 14 residues. The CDR3 loop is CASSRQGDNSPLHF. DNA for the CDR3: TGTGCCAGTAGTAGACAGGGTGATAATTCACCCCTCCACTTT. Drawing the rest from reference TRBV19 and TRBJ1-6, the complete variable domain is DGGITQSPKYLFRKEGQNVTLSCEQNLNHDAMYWYRQDPGQGLRLIYYSQIVNDFQKGDIAEGYSVSREKKESFPLTVTSAQKNPTAFYLCASSRQGDNSPLHFGNGTRLTVT.

The chain links TRBV10-3 to TRBJ2-3, with 10 bases lining up with TRBD1. The trim removed 6 bases at V and 3 bases at J, leaving 3 bases unmatched. Germline V gene data show CDR1 as ENHRY and CDR2 as SYGVKD. This CDR3 is built from 14 residues. The CDR3 nucleotides read TGTGCCATCAGACCGGGACAGGGGACAGATACGCAGTATTTT. This encodes CAIRPGQGTDTQYF.

V usage is TRBV4-2 and J usage is TRBJ1-5; a possible D gene is TRBD1 (5 bases). The CDR3 runs 15 residues. V dropped 0 bases and J dropped 7 bases, with 13 bases sitting between them. Germline V gives CDR1 LGHNA, CDR2 YNFKEQ. The CDR3 here is CASSQEGSGRQPQHF. CDR3 DNA sequence: TGTGCCAGCAGCCAAGAGGGTTCAGGGAGGCAGCCCCAGCATTTT.

This clone was counted a single time. CDR3 loop: CASTRGSSTDTQYF. CDR3 in DNA: TGTGCCAGCACCCGGGGTTCTAGCACAGATACGCAGTATTTT. V and J are TRBV7-9 and TRBJ2-3; D possibly corresponds to TRBD2 (5 bases). This CDR3 comprises 14 residues. Germline V lookup: CDR1 SEHNR, CDR2 FQNEAQ (reference sequence). The V end was cut by 7 bases, the J end by 0 bases, with 11 bases between.

The count of this clone is one. V is TRBV19 and J is TRBJ2-7; 8 positions agree with TRBD2. CDR3 length equals 14 residues. Germline V gives CDR1 LNHDA, CDR2 SQIVND (reference sequence). With 7 bases clipped from V and 5 bases from J, the junction kept 10 bases outside the gene matches. CDR3 protein: CASTPGGVIDEQYF. CDR3 nucleotides: TGTGCCAGTACCCCGGGAGGGGTTATCGACGAGCAGTACTTC.